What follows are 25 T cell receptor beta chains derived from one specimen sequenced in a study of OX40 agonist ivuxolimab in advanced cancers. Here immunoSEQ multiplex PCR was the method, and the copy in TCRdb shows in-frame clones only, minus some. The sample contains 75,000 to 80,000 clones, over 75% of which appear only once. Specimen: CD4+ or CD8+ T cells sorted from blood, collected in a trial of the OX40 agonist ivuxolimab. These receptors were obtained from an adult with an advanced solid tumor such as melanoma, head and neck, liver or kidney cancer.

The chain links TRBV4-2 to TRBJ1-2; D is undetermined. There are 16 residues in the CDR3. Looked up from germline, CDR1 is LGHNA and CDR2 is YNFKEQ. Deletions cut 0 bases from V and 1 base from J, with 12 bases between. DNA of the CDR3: TGTGCCAGCAGCCAAGATTTAACGGGCCGTAACTATGGCTACACCTTC. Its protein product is CASSQDLTGRNYGYTF.

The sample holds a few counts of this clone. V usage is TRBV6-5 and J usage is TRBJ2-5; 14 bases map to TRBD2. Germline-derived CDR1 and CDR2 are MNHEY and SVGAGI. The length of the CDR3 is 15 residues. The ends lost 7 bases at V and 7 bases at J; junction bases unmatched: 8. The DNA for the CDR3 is TGTGCCAGCACTCAGACTAGCGGGGGGGCTGGGACCCAGTACTTC. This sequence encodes CASTQTSGGAGTQYF.

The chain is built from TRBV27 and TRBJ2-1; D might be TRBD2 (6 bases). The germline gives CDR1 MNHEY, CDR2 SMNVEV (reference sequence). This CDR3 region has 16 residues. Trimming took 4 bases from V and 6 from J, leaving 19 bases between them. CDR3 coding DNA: TGTGCCAGCAGTTCCTTAGGGGTTGGGAGGTTCAATGAGCAGTTCTTC. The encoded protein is CASSSLGVGRFNEQFF.

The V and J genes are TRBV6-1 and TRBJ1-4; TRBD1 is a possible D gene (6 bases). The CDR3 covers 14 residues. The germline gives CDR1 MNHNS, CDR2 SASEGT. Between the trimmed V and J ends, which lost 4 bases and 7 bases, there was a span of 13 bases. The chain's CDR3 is CASSAWDTLEKLFF. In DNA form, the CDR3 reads TGTGCCAGCAGTGCCTGGGACACCCTTGAAAAACTGTTTTTT.

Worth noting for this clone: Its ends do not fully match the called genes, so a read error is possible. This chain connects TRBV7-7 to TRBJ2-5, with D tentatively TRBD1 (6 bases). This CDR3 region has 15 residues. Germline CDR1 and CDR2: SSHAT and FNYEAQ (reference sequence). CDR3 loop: CASSFRGAPQETQYF. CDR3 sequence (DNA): TGTGCTAGCAGCTTCAGGGGAGCACCTCAAGAGACCCAGTACTTC.

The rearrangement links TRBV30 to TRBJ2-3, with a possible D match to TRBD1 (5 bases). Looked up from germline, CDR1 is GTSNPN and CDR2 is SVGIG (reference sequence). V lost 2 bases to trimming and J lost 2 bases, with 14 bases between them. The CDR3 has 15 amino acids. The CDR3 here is CAWSPPRGITDTQYF. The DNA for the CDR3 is TGTGCCTGGAGTCCTCCTAGGGGAATCACAGATACGCAGTATTTT.

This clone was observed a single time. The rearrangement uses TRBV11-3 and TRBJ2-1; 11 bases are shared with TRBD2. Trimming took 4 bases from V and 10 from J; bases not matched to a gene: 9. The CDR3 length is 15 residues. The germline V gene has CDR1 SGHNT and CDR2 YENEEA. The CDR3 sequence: CASSSNSGGADEQFF. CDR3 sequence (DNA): TGTGCCAGCAGCTCCAATAGCGGGGGGGCGGACGAGCAGTTCTTC.

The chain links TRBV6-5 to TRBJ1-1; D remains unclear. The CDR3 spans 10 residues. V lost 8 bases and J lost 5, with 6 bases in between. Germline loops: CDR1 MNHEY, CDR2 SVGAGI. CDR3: CASAGTEAFF. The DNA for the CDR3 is TGTGCCAGCGCGGGGACTGAAGCTTTCTTT.

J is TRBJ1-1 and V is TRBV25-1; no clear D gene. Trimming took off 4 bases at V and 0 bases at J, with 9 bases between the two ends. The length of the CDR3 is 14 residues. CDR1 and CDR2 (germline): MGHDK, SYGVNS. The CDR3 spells CASSATVLNTEAFF. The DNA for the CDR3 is TGTGCCAGCAGTGCCACAGTGCTGAACACTGAAGCTTTCTTT.

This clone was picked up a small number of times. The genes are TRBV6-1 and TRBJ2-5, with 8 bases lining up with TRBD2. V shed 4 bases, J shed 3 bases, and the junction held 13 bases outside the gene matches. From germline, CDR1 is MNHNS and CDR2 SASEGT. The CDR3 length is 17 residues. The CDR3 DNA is TGTGCCAGCAGTGGGGAGCGGGGGCGTCCAGGGGAAGAGACCCAGTACTTC. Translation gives CASSGERGRPGEETQYF.

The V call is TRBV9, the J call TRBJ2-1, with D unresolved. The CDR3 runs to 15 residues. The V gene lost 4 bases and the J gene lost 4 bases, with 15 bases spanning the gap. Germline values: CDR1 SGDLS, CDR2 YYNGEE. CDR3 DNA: TGTGCCAGCAGCTTTCAAGTGGGCAGGTACAATGAGCAGTTCTTC. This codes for CASSFQVGRYNEQFF.

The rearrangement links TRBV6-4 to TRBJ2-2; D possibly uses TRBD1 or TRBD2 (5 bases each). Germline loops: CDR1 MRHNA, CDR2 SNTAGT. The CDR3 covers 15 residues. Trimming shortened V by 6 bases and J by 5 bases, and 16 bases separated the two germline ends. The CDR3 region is CASRPGTSETGELFF. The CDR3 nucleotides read TGTGCCAGCAGACCAGGGACCTCCGAAACCGGGGAGCTGTTTTTT.

CDR3 bases: TGTGCCAGCAGCTTGGGTGGGGGGACAGATACGCAGTATTTT. Its protein is CASSLGGGTDTQYF. The chain joins TRBV5-6 to TRBJ2-3; a possible D gene is TRBD2 (6 bases). Trimming took 0 bases from V and 3 from J, leaving 8 bases between them. The germline V gene encodes CDR1 SGHDT and CDR2 YYEEEE. The CDR3 is 14 amino acids.

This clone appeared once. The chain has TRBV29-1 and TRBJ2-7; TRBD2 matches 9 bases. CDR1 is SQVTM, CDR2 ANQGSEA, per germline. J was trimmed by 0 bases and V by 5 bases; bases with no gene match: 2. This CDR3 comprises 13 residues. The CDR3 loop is CSVRTSVSYEQYF. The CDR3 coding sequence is TGCAGCGTTCGGACTAGCGTCTCCTACGAGCAGTACTTC.

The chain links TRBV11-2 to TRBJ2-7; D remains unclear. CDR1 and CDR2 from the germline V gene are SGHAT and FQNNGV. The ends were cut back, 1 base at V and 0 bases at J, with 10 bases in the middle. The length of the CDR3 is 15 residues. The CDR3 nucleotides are TGTGCCAGCAGCTTAGCAGGCTCGGGCTCCTACGAGCAGTACTTC. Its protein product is CASSLAGSGSYEQYF.

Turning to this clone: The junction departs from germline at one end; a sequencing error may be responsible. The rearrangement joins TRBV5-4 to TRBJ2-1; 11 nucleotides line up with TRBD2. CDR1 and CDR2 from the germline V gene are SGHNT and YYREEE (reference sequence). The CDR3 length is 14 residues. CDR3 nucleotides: TGTGCCAGCAGCCCCGGACTAGCGGGTACCAAACAGATCTTC. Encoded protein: CASSPGLAGTKQIF.

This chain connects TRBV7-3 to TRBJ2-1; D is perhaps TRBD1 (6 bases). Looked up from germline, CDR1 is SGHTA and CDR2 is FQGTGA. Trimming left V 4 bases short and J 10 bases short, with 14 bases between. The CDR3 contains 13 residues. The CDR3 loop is CASSSKQGGEQFF. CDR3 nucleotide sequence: TGTGCCAGCAGCTCTAAACAGGGTGGGGAGCAGTTCTTC. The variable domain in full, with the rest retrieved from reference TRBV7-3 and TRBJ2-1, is GAGVSQTPSNKVTEKGKYVELRCDPISGHTALYWYRQSLGQGPEFLIYFQGTGAADDSGLPNDRFFAVRPEGSVSTLKIQRTERGDSAVYLCASSSKQGGEQFFGPGTRLTVL.

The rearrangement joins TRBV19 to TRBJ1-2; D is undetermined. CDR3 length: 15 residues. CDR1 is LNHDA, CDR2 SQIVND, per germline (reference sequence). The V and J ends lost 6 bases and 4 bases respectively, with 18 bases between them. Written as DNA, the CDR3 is TGTGCCAGTAGGCCCCGAGGTAGGACTGGCTATGGCTACACCTTC. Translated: CASRPRGRTGYGYTF.

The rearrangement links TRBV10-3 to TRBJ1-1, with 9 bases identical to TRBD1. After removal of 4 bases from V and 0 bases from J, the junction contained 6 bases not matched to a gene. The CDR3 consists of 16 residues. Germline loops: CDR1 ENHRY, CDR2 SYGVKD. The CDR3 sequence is CAISADRGHMNTEAFF. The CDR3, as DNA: TGTGCCATCAGTGCGGACAGGGGCCATATGAACACTGAAGCTTTCTTT.

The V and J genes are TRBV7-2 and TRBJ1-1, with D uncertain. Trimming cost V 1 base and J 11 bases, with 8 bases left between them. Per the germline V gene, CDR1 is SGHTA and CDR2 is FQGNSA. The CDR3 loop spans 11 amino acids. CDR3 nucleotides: TGTGCCAGCAGCTTAGTGGCCTTGGCTTTCTTT. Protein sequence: CASSLVALAFF. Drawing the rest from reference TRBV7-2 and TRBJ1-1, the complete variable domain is GAGVSQSPSNKVTEKGKDVELRCDPISGHTALYWYRQSLGQGLEFLIYFQGNSAPDKSGLPSDRFSAERTGGSVSTLTIQRTQQEDSAVYLCASSLVALAFFGQGTRLTVV.

The chain's CDR3 is CASSLAGAYNSPLHF. CDR3 sequence (DNA): TGTGCCAGCAGCTTGGCGGGGGCCTATAATTCACCCCTCCACTTT. The chain employs TRBV7-2 and TRBJ1-6; D perhaps matches TRBD1 (5 bases). Germline loops: CDR1 SGHTA, CDR2 FQGNSA. This CDR3 spans 15 amino acids. Trimming took 3 bases from V and 2 from J, leaving 8 bases between them.

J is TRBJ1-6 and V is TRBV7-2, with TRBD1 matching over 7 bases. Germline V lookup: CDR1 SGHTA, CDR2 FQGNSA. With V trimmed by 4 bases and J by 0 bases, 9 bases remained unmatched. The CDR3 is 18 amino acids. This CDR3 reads CASSSTPTGSSYNSPLHF. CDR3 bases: TGTGCCAGCAGCTCGACCCCGACAGGGAGCTCCTATAATTCACCCCTCCACTTT.

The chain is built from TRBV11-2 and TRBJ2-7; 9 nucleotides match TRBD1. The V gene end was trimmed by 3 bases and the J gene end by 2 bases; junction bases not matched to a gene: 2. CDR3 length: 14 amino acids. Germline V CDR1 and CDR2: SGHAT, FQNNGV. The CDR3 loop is CASSFGTGTYEQYF. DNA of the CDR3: TGTGCCAGCAGCTTCGGGACAGGGACCTACGAGCAGTACTTC. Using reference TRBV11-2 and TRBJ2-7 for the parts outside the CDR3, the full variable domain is EAGVAQSPRYKIIEKRQSVAFWCNPISGHATLYWYQQILGQGPKLLIQFQNNGVVDDSQLPKDRFSAERLKGVDSTLKIQPAKLEDSAVYLCASSFGTGTYEQYFGPGTRLTVT.

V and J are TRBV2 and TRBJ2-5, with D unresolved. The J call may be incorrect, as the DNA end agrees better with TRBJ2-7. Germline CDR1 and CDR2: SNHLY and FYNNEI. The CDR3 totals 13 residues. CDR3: CASNGIGTYEQYF. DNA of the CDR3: TGTGCCAGCAATGGAATAGGGACCTACGAGCAGTACTTC.

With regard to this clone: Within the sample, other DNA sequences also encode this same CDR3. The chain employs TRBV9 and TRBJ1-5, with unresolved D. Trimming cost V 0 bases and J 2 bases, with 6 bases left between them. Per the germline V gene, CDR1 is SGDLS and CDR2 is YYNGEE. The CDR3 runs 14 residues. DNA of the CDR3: TGTGCCAGCAGCGTAGCTGGGGGCAATCAGCCCCAGCATTTT. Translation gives CASSVAGGNQPQHF.